A single sample is the source of the 26 T cell receptor beta chains below, sequenced in a study of blood T cell repertoires in COVID-19. Using immunoSEQ multiplex PCR, the repertoire was profiled, and TCRdb retains in-frame clones only, with some absent. Of 190,000 or so clones in the sample, 88% were seen once. Material: peripheral blood. The receptors here all came from a woman in her thirties with acute or convalescent COVID-19.

This clone was seen once. The V gene is TRBV6-6, the J gene TRBJ1-4; TRBD1 might be the D (5 bases). Germline V CDR1 and CDR2: MNHNY, SVGAGI (reference sequence). This CDR3 contains 12 residues. The ends were cut back, 2 bases at V and 10 bases at J, with 8 bases in the middle. The CDR3: CASSYGQGKLFF. CDR3 coding DNA: TGTGCCAGCAGTTACGGCCAGGGAAAACTGTTTTTT.

The chain employs TRBV4-2 and TRBJ2-1; 7 bases align to TRBD1. The CDR3 loop spans 14 amino acids. J gave up 8 bases and V 3 bases, and 7 bases lay outside the gene matches. CDR1 LGHNA and CDR2 YNFKEQ come from the germline V gene. The CDR3: CASSHLDREYEQFF. CDR3 coding DNA: TGTGCCAGCAGCCATCTTGACAGGGAGTATGAGCAGTTCTTC.

The V and J genes are TRBV6-5 and TRBJ2-7; 15 positions match TRBD2. V lost 6 bases and J lost 3; bases outside the gene matches: 3. The CDR3 consists of 15 residues. Germline assignment: CDR1 MNHEY and CDR2 SVGAGI. CDR3: CASRTGLAGGYEQYF. The DNA for the CDR3 is TGTGCCAGCAGAACGGGACTAGCGGGAGGCTACGAGCAGTACTTC.

This clone was picked up one time. The chain carries TRBV6-1 and TRBJ2-2, with D possibly being TRBD1 (6 bases). The CDR3 spans 14 residues. Deletions cut 0 bases from V and 7 bases from J, with 9 bases between. Germline V CDR1 and CDR2: MNHNS, SASEGT. For the CDR3, the DNA is TGTGCCAGCAGTGAAGCCTGGGGGCACGGGGAGCTGTTTTTT. This translates into CASSEAWGHGELFF.

This rearrangement joins TRBV6-5 to TRBJ2-7, with D unresolved. V was pared by 4 bases and J by 0 bases, with 7 bases between. This CDR3 comprises 13 residues. The germline V gene has CDR1 MNHEY and CDR2 SVGAGI. The CDR3 spells CASSSLSSYEQYF. CDR3 in DNA: TGTGCCAGCAGTTCACTAAGCTCCTACGAGCAGTACTTC.

The chain employs TRBV7-9 and TRBJ2-3; D unclear. V was clipped by 5 bases and J by 0 bases, with 9 bases between them. CDR3 size: 14 residues. The germline gives CDR1 SEHNR, CDR2 FQNEAQ (reference sequence). DNA for the CDR3: TGTGCCAGCAGCCCTATAACTAGCACAGATACGCAGTATTTT. This gives the protein CASSPITSTDTQYF.

The chain recombines TRBV7-9 with TRBJ2-3; 9 bases are a match to TRBD2. Trimming took 6 bases from V and 3 from J; bases not matched to a gene: 7. Germline V lookup: CDR1 SEHNR, CDR2 FQNEAQ (reference sequence). CDR3 length equals 15 residues. The CDR3 DNA is TGTGCCAGCAGTTATAGCGGGAGTTTGACAGATACGCAGTATTTT. Amino acids: CASSYSGSLTDTQYF.

This clone was recorded only once. The chain is built from TRBV14 and TRBJ2-1, with unresolved D. CDR3 length: 13 amino acids. Per the germline V gene, CDR1 is SGHDN and CDR2 is FVKESK. V was cut by 0 bases and J by 10 bases, with 10 bases left in between. CDR3 residues: CASSQDQFGEQFF. The CDR3 region has the DNA TGTGCCAGCAGCCAAGATCAGTTTGGCGAGCAGTTCTTC. Supplemented by reference TRBV14 and TRBJ2-1, the full variable domain reads EAGVTQFPSHSVIEKGQTVTLRCDPISGHDNLYWYRRVMGKEIKFLLHFVKESKQDESGMPNNRFLAERTGGTYSTLKVQPAELEDSGVYFCASSQDQFGEQFFGPGTRLTVL.

J is TRBJ2-1 and V is TRBV18; D may be TRBD2 (5 bases). Between the trimmed V and J ends, which lost 3 bases and 9 bases, there was a span of 15 bases. The CDR3 extends over 14 amino acids. CDR1 is KGHSH and CDR2 is LQKENI in the germline V gene. The CDR3 sequence is CASSPSVGSGEQFF. CDR3 sequence (DNA): TGTGCCAGCTCACCCTCGGTGGGGAGTGGTGAGCAGTTCTTC.

The chain joins TRBV15 to TRBJ1-6, with 7 bases that match TRBD1. V was pared by 3 bases and J by 9 bases, with 14 bases of the junction left unmatched. The CDR3 is made up of 17 amino acids. CDR1 and CDR2 (germline): LNHNV, YYDKDF (reference sequence). CDR3 sequence reads: CATSSPHFRGFGSPLHF. In DNA, the CDR3 is TGTGCCACCAGCAGCCCTCACTTCAGGGGGTTCGGTTCACCCCTCCACTTT. Full variable domain (rest looked up from reference TRBV15 and TRBJ1-6): DAMVIQNPRYQVTQFGKPVTLSCSQTLNHNVMYWYQQKSSQAPKLLFHYYDKDFNNEADTPDNFQSRRPNTSFCFLDIRSPGLGDTAMYLCATSSPHFRGFGSPLHFGNGTRLTVT.

V usage is TRBV7-4 and J usage is TRBJ2-1; D is unresolved. Germline V gene data show CDR1 as SGHVT and CDR2 as SQSDAQ. V was clipped by 11 bases and J by 7 bases, with 9 bases between them. The CDR3 is 10 residues long. In DNA, the CDR3 is TGTGCCTGCGAGCGTAATGAGCAGTTCTTC. Protein product: CACERNEQFF.

The chain employs TRBV3-1 (or the pseudogene TRBV3-2) and TRBJ2-1, with TRBD2 matching 11 bases. CDR1 and CDR2 (germline): LGHDT, YNNKEL (reference sequence). This CDR3 comprises 13 residues. V was pared by 3 bases and J by 11 bases, with 3 bases of the junction left unmatched. CDR3 sequence: CASSQATSGKQFF. The CDR3 DNA follows: TGTGCCAGCAGCCAGGCGACTAGCGGGAAGCAGTTCTTC.

This chain joins TRBV12-3 or TRBV12-4 and TRBJ2-1; a weak D match, TRBD1 (5 bases). V was trimmed by 3 bases and J by 9 bases, leaving 12 bases between them. CDR3 length equals 13 residues. The CDR3 loop reads CASSFKSQGEQFF. The CDR3 region has the DNA TGTGCCAGCAGTTTTAAGAGCCAGGGTGAGCAGTTCTTC.

This clone came up a few times. This chain connects TRBV14 to TRBJ2-7; a possible D gene is TRBD2 (6 bases). V dropped 4 bases and J dropped 3 bases, with 16 bases sitting between them. This CDR3 has 15 amino acids. CDR1 and CDR2 (germline): SGHDN, FVKESK. The CDR3 is CASSPTGTSDYEQYF. In DNA, the CDR3 is TGTGCCAGCAGCCCGACCGGGACTTCCGACTACGAGCAGTACTTC.

The gene calls are TRBV12-3 or TRBV12-4 and TRBJ2-5; unclear D gene. Trimming took off 4 bases at V and 5 bases at J, with 5 bases between the two ends. This CDR3 comprises 11 residues. The CDR3 protein is CASSSRETQYF. Written as DNA, the CDR3 is TGTGCCAGCAGTTCCCGGGAGACCCAGTACTTC.

This clone was seen a single time. The rearrangement uses TRBV28 and TRBJ2-6; a possible D gene is TRBD1 (6 bases). The CDR3 totals 15 residues. The germline gives CDR1 MDHEN, CDR2 SYDVKM. Trimming removed 11 bases from V and 0 bases from J, with 14 bases in between. The CDR3: CAAGVTFSGANVLTF. The CDR3 DNA reads TGTGCCGCAGGGGTTACATTCTCTGGGGCCAACGTCCTGACTTTC.

This clone has a handful of counts. This chain joins TRBV7-9 and TRBJ1-5; unclear D gene. Trimming cost V 1 base and J 4 bases, with 5 bases left between them. This CDR3 comprises 13 residues. Germline loops: CDR1 SEHNR, CDR2 FQNEAQ (reference sequence). The CDR3 region is CASSLGANQPQHF. As DNA, the CDR3 is TGTGCCAGCAGCTTAGGAGCAAATCAGCCCCAGCATTTT.

In its sample, this clone was seen a few times. The rearrangement joins TRBV14 to TRBJ2-1; TRBD2 is a possible D gene (5 bases). The germline CDR1 and CDR2 sequences are SGHDN and FVKESK. Trimming removed 8 bases from V and 3 bases from J, with 11 bases in between. The CDR3 covers 13 residues. CDR3 in amino acids: CASRRDLYNEQFF. The DNA for the CDR3 is TGTGCCAGCCGACGGGATCTCTACAATGAGCAGTTCTTC.

V gene TRBV2 combines with J gene TRBJ2-3; D possibly corresponds to TRBD2 (6 bases). Germline loops: CDR1 SNHLY, CDR2 FYNNEI. The CDR3 is made up of 15 amino acids. V was cut by 1 base and J by 2 bases, with 10 bases left in between. This chain's CDR3 is CASSEGRDHTDTQYF. The CDR3 nucleotides are TGTGCCAGCAGTGAAGGGCGGGACCACACAGATACGCAGTATTTT.

The genes are TRBV6-5 and TRBJ2-1; TRBD1 matches 9 bases. The CDR3 consists of 11 residues. Germline V gene data show CDR1 as MNHEY and CDR2 as SVGAGI. CDR3 in amino acids: CAHGQGIEQFF. The CDR3, as DNA: TGTGCACACGGACAGGGGATTGAGCAGTTCTTC.

The rearrangement links TRBV29-1 to TRBJ1-2; D remains ambiguous. The CDR3 spans 13 residues. The V end was cut by 7 bases, the J end by 7 bases, with 19 bases between. From germline, CDR1 is SQVTM and CDR2 ANQGSEA. CDR3: CSAQGSLNSGYTF. The DNA for the CDR3 is TGCAGCGCCCAAGGGAGTCTGAATTCTGGCTACACCTTC.

The chain uses TRBV5-8 and TRBJ2-7, with 16 bases fitting TRBD2. The CDR3 covers 15 residues. Germline loops: CDR1 SGHTS, CDR2 YDEGEE. V shed 4 bases and J 9 bases; nucleotides not matched to a gene: 7. This CDR3 reads CASSPGTSGREGQYF. CDR3 DNA: TGTGCCAGCAGCCCGGGGACTAGCGGGAGGGAAGGGCAGTACTTC.

This rearrangement joins TRBV7-8 to TRBJ1-5; tentative D call: TRBD1 (5 bases). V was shortened by 4 bases and J by 5 bases, with 12 bases between the two germline ends. Germline CDR1 reads SGHVS; CDR2 reads FQNEAQ. The CDR3 consists of 14 residues. In nucleotides, the CDR3 is TGTGCCAGCAGCTCTCAGGGTGGTCATCAGCCCCAGCATTTT. It specifies CASSSQGGHQPQHF.

The chain couples TRBV10-3 to TRBJ2-7; 14 nucleotides match TRBD2. V shed 1 base, J shed 0 bases, and the junction held 2 bases outside the gene matches. CDR1 is ENHRY, CDR2 SYGVKD, per germline. This CDR3 is 17 amino acids long. In DNA, the CDR3 is TGTGCCATCAGTGAGTTGGGGACTAGCGGGAGCTCCTACGAGCAGTACTTC. It translates to CAISELGTSGSSYEQYF.

The chain joins TRBV2 to TRBJ2-1; 7 bases line up with TRBD2. V lost 4 bases to trimming and J lost 7 bases; unmatched junction nucleotides: 10. CDR3 size: 15 residues. In germline, CDR1 is SNHLY, CDR2 FYNNEI. The CDR3 DNA sequence: TGTGCCAGCAGTGGTGGCCGGGACTACCAAAATGAGCAGTTCTTC. Translating gives CASSGGRDYQNEQFF.

The V and J genes are TRBV24-1 and TRBJ1-5, with a possible D match to TRBD1 (6 bases). The V gene's germline CDR1 is KGHDR and CDR2 SFDVKD. The CDR3 extends over 13 amino acids. V was clipped by 9 bases and J by 1 base, with 9 bases between them. CDR3 sequence reads: CATQGTSNQPQHF. CDR3 DNA: TGTGCCACCCAGGGGACGAGCAATCAGCCCCAGCATTTT.